The 15 T cell receptor beta chains in this list originate from one sample, sequenced in a study of blood T cell repertoires in COVID-19. Assay: immunoSEQ multiplex PCR; the TCRdb copy retains only in-frame clones and omits some. The sample yields about 340,000 clones, approximately 89% seen once. What was sequenced was peripheral blood. The receptor source for this set is a woman aged 18 to 35 who had recovered from COVID-19.

The gene calls are TRBV9 and TRBJ1-1, with TRBD1 matching 11 bases. This CDR3 comprises 15 residues. J lost 3 bases, V lost 3 bases, and 4 bases had no gene match. Germline assignment: CDR1 SGDLS and CDR2 YYNGEE. This chain's CDR3 is CASSASGQGDTEAFF. CDR3 in DNA: TGTGCCAGCAGCGCTTCGGGACAGGGGGACACTGAAGCTTTCTTT.

The count of this clone is one. The chain's CDR3 is CASTQRGGDRSYNEQFF. CDR3 DNA sequence: TGTGCCAGCACCCAGAGGGGGGGTGATAGGTCCTACAATGAGCAGTTCTTC. The chain is built from TRBV21-1 and TRBJ2-1; the table calls TRBD2, which could not be checked here. TRBV21-1 is a pseudogene. This CDR3 is built from 17 residues.

The chain carries TRBV11-3 and TRBJ2-3, with D unclear. V dropped 4 bases and J dropped 1 base, with 3 bases sitting between them. Germline V gene lookup returns CDR1 SGHNT and CDR2 YENEEA. The CDR3 runs to 12 residues. This chain's CDR3 is CASSSGTDTQYF. CDR3 nucleotide sequence: TGTGCCAGCAGCTCCGGCACAGATACGCAGTATTTT.

J is TRBJ2-7 and V is TRBV6-5; D might be TRBD2 (5 bases). V gave up 6 bases and J gave up 0 bases, with 6 bases separating them. The CDR3 is made up of 12 amino acids. Germline assignment: CDR1 MNHEY and CDR2 SVGAGI. This CDR3 reads CASRGSSYEQYV. In DNA, the CDR3 is TGTGCCAGCAGGGGGAGCTCCTACGAGCAGTACGTC.

The chain carries TRBV7-2 and TRBJ2-3; D unclear. Germline V gives CDR1 SGHTA, CDR2 FQGNSA. This CDR3 is 13 amino acids long. The V end lost 5 bases, the J end lost 5 bases, and 11 bases lay between the germline ends. The CDR3 loop reads CASSQSPRDTQYF. The CDR3 DNA reads TGTGCCAGCAGCCAAAGCCCCCGAGATACGCAGTATTTT.

This clone was picked up one time. The V and J genes are TRBV7-2 and TRBJ2-2, with 7 bases matching TRBD2. The germline V gene encodes CDR1 SGHTA and CDR2 FQGNSA. The ends lost 1 base at V and 4 bases at J; junction bases unmatched: 3. CDR3 length equals 15 residues. The chain's CDR3 is CASSLGASGTGELFF. The CDR3, as DNA: TGTGCCAGCAGCTTAGGGGCTAGCGGCACCGGGGAGCTGTTTTTT.

The chain has TRBV7-2 and TRBJ2-1; 7 positions agree with TRBD2. The J segment lost 0 bases and the V segment lost 1 base, leaving 0 bases of the junction unmatched. This CDR3 region has 15 residues. The germline gives CDR1 SGHTA, CDR2 FQGNSA. The CDR3 protein is CASSLGLASYNEQFF. CDR3 DNA sequence: TGTGCCAGCAGCTTAGGACTAGCCTCCTACAATGAGCAGTTCTTC.

The J gene is TRBJ2-1, the V gene TRBV1; whether TRBD2, the table's D call, matches the DNA was not checked. TRBV1 is listed as a pseudogene. The CDR3 length is 18 residues. The CDR3 loop reads CTSSQGTSGRAGYNEQFF. CDR3 coding DNA: TGCACCAGCAGCCAAGGGACTAGCGGGAGGGCGGGATACAATGAGCAGTTCTTC.

This clone was observed a handful of times. This rearrangement joins TRBV7-2 to TRBJ2-1; perhaps TRBD2 as D (5 bases). Germline V gives CDR1 SGHTA, CDR2 FQGNSA. The CDR3 length is 13 residues. The V end lost 2 bases, the J end lost 6 bases, and 8 bases lay between the germline ends. The CDR3 region is CASSLTGINEQFF. In DNA, the CDR3 is TGTGCCAGCAGCTTAACCGGGATCAATGAGCAGTTCTTC.

V gene TRBV30 combines with J gene TRBJ2-7; 11 bases match TRBD2. The CDR3 covers 18 residues. Per germline, CDR1 GTSNPN and CDR2 SVGIG (reference sequence). Unmatched junction bases numbered 12, after V lost 2 bases and J lost 0 bases. CDR3: CAWSKRTSGPDFSYEQYV. The CDR3 DNA sequence: TGTGCCTGGAGTAAACGGACTAGCGGGCCTGACTTCTCCTACGAGCAGTACGTC.

The chain employs TRBV20-1 and TRBJ2-1; the D is unclear. The CDR3 has 11 amino acids. V lost 4 bases to trimming and J lost 6 bases, with 7 bases between them. The germline gives CDR1 DFQATT, CDR2 SNEGSKA (reference sequence). CDR3 bases: TGCAGTGCTACGTTCCGCAATGAGCAGTTCTTC. It translates to CSATFRNEQFF.

To note about this clone: The same CDR3 is also encoded by other DNA sequences in this sample. The chain uses TRBV5-1 and TRBJ2-7; 8 bases are shared with TRBD1. Germline loops: CDR1 SGHRS, CDR2 YFSETQ. The CDR3 loop spans 14 amino acids. The J segment lost 1 base and the V segment lost 4 bases, leaving 4 bases of the junction unmatched. Here the CDR3 DNA reads TGCGCCAGCAGCCCCGGGACAGGTTCCTACGAGCAGTACGTC. Encoded protein: CASSPGTGSYEQYV.

This clone was recorded once. The V call is TRBV10-2, the J call TRBJ1-1; weak D call: TRBD1 (6 bases). Looked up from germline, CDR1 is WSHSY and CDR2 is SAAADI. The CDR3 is 15 amino acids. The V and J ends lost 6 bases and 0 bases respectively, with 14 bases between them. The CDR3 loop is CASRYGGRMNTEAFF. As DNA, the CDR3 is TGCGCCAGCAGGTACGGGGGGCGGATGAACACTGAAGCTTTCTTT.

This chain joins TRBV19 and TRBJ2-1; 12 positions agree with TRBD2. Germline V gene sequence: CDR1 LNHDA, CDR2 SQIVND (reference sequence). The CDR3 covers 20 residues. V shed 4 bases, J shed 6 bases, and the junction held 19 bases outside the gene matches. The CDR3 here is CASSTDRGAPLAGGINEQFF. The CDR3 DNA reads TGTGCCAGTAGTACGGACAGGGGGGCACCCCTAGCGGGAGGGATCAATGAGCAGTTCTTC.

The V and J genes are TRBV11-3 and TRBJ2-4; D remains ambiguous. V lost 5 bases and J 11 bases, leaving 10 bases between the germline ends. The CDR3 has 11 residues. Looked up from germline, CDR1 is SGHNT and CDR2 is YENEEA. The CDR3 reads CASSNAPVQYF. CDR3 nucleotides: TGTGCCAGCAGCAATGCTCCGGTTCAGTACTTC.